This T cell receptor (beta chain) was observed in a study of blood T cell repertoires in COVID-19. Study-level information: The United States, Italy and Spain were the sources of the acute and convalescent COVID-19 samples. From T cells, B-cell-depleted T cells, or PBMCs came the material, which was cDNA or gDNA.

Original processing methods: Estimation of nucleated cell counts relied on the amplification of reference gene primers. TCRdb's table, derived via immunoSEQ multiplex PCR, lists solely in-frame clones and lacks some. For V, J and clone size, that table is used; D and trimming come from the DNA. The data show approximately 89,000 clones, with 85% seen just once and approximately 15% held by the top ten. V shed 5 bases, J shed 5 bases, and the junction held 13 bases outside the gene matches. Looked up from germline, CDR1 is LNHDA and CDR2 is SQIVND (reference sequence). CDR3 length: 16 residues. The chain couples TRBV19 to TRBJ2-5; 8 bases match TRBD1. The clonotype was recovered from an older woman with acute or convalescent COVID-19. The specimen was peripheral blood. The CDR3, as DNA: TGTGCCAGTAGTCCGGACAGGGATACCTCGGGCGAGACCCAGTACTTC. Translating gives CASSPDRDTSGETQYF.